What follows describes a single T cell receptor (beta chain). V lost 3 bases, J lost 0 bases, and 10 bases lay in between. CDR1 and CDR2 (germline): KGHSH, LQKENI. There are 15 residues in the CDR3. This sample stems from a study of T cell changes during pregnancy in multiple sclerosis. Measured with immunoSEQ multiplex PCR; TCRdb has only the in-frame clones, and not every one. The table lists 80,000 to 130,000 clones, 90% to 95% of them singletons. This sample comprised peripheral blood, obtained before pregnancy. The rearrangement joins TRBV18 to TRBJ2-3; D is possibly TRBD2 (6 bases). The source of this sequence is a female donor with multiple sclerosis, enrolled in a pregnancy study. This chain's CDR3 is CASSPRDASTDTQYF. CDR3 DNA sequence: TGTGCCAGCTCACCGCGGGACGCCAGCACAGATACGCAGTATTTT. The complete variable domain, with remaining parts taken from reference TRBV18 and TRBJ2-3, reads NAGVMQNPRHLVRRRGQEARLRCSPMKGHSHVYWYRQLPEEGLKFMVYLQKENIIDESGMPKERFSAEFPKEGPSILRIQQVVRGDSAAYFCASSPRDASTDTQYFGPGTRLTVL.